These T cell receptor beta chains were read from a single sample in a study of blood T cell repertoires in COVID-19. Measured with immunoSEQ multiplex PCR; TCRdb has only the in-frame clones, and not every one. The table shows 200,000 to 300,000 clones, with about 86% occurring only once. The sequencing sample was made of PBMCs or T cells enriched from blood (not recorded which). These receptors were collected from a woman aged 40 to 49 with acute COVID-19. CDR3s include the opening cysteine and the closing phenylalanine or tryptophan. The D gene is left open where the match is weak. The size of a clone is reported for some rows only, either as once, few or many, or as a class for expanded clones.

CDR3 length: 13; V gene: TRBV6-4; D gene: NA; clone size: NA; J gene: TRBJ1-6; CDR3 DNA: TGTGCCAGCAGTGAACAGGGTGGTTCACCCCTCCACTTT; CDR3 protein: CASSEQGGSPLHF
CDR3 length: 16; V gene: TRBV6-1; D gene: TRBD1; clone size: NA; J gene: TRBJ2-3; CDR3 DNA: TGTGCCAGCAGTGAAGGGACAGGGGATGGCACAGATACGCAGTATTTT; CDR3 protein: CASSEGTGDGTDTQYF
CDR3 length: 17; V gene: TRBV5-4; D gene: NA; clone size: NA; J gene: TRBJ2-2; CDR3 DNA: TGTGCCAGCAGCTCCACACCCCCAAGTTTTCACACCGGGGAGCTGTTTTTT; CDR3 protein: CASSSTPPSFHTGELFF
CDR3 length: 13; V gene: TRBV11-2; D gene: NA; clone size: once; J gene: TRBJ2-1; CDR3 DNA: TGTGCCAGCAGCTTAGTACGCGCCGCTGAGCAGTTCTTC; CDR3 protein: CASSLVRAAEQFF
CDR3 length: 16; V gene: TRBV25-1; D gene: TRBD1; clone size: NA; J gene: TRBJ2-7; CDR3 DNA: TGTGCCAGCAGCACTAGATACCGGGACAGGGACTACGAGCAGTACTTC; CDR3 protein: CASSTRYRDRDYEQYF
CDR3 length: 15; V gene: TRBV14; D gene: TRBD1; clone size: NA; J gene: TRBJ1-5; CDR3 DNA: TGTGCCAGCAGCCCCGAGGACAGGGCGGCTCAGCCCCAGCATTTT; CDR3 protein: CASSPEDRAAQPQHF
CDR3 length: 18; V gene: TRBV28; D gene: TRBD2; clone size: NA; J gene: TRBJ2-7; CDR3 DNA: TGTGCCAGCAGTTTATCCCATACTAGCGGGAGGGCCAGCTACGAGCAGTACTTC; CDR3 protein: CASSLSHTSGRASYEQYF
CDR3 length: 15; V gene: TRBV4-1; D gene: NA; clone size: NA; J gene: TRBJ1-2; CDR3 DNA: TGCGCCAGCAGCCAACAGGGATCTTCTAACTATGGCTACACCTTC; CDR3 protein: CASSQQGSSNYGYTF
CDR3 length: 17; V gene: TRBV3-1/TRBV3-2; D gene: NA; clone size: NA; J gene: TRBJ1-6; CDR3 DNA: TGTGCCAGCAGCCTGGGGCAGGGGTCACACGATAATTCACCCCTCCACTTT; CDR3 protein: CASSLGQGSHDNSPLHF
CDR3 length: 19; V gene: TRBV28; D gene: TRBD2; clone size: NA; J gene: TRBJ2-2; CDR3 DNA: TGTGCCAGCAGTTTCCGGACTAGCGGGAGGGCAACGAACACCGGGGAGCTGTTTTTT; CDR3 protein: CASSFRTSGRATNTGELFF
CDR3 length: 15; V gene: TRBV25-1; D gene: TRBD2; clone size: NA; J gene: TRBJ2-2; CDR3 DNA: TGTGCCAGCAGTGAATCCGGGGGGGGCACCGGGGAGCTGTTTTTT; CDR3 protein: CASSESGGGTGELFF
CDR3 length: 15; V gene: TRBV6-5; D gene: NA; clone size: few; J gene: TRBJ2-2; CDR3 DNA: TGTGCCAGCAGTTACGGTTCGGGGTGGGACGGGGAGCTGTTTTTT; CDR3 protein: CASSYGSGWDGELFF
CDR3 length: 14; V gene: TRBV5-6; D gene: NA; clone size: NA; J gene: TRBJ2-5; CDR3 DNA: TGTGCCAGCAGCTGGGGGGACAGTCAAGAGACCCAGTACTTC; CDR3 protein: CASSWGDSQETQYF
CDR3 length: 12; V gene: TRBV11-2; D gene: NA; clone size: few; J gene: TRBJ1-1; CDR3 DNA: TGTGCCAGCAGCTGGGGGGTGCCTGAAGCTTTCTTT; CDR3 protein: CASSWGVPEAFF
CDR3 length: 13; V gene: TRBV2; D gene: NA; clone size: few; J gene: TRBJ1-1; CDR3 DNA: TGTGCCAGCAGTATCAGGGTATCCACTGAAGCTTTCTTT; CDR3 protein: CASSIRVSTEAFF
CDR3 length: 14; V gene: TRBV14; D gene: NA; clone size: NA; J gene: TRBJ1-2; CDR3 DNA: TGTGCCAGCAGCCAAGCAACAGGCAACTATGGCTACACCTTC; CDR3 protein: CASSQATGNYGYTF
CDR3 length: 14; V gene: TRBV9; D gene: NA; clone size: NA; J gene: TRBJ1-2; CDR3 DNA: TGTGCCAGCAGCGTAGATCAGGGTGGCTATGGCTACACCTTC; CDR3 protein: CASSVDQGGYGYTF
CDR3 length: 12; V gene: TRBV29-1; D gene: NA; clone size: NA; J gene: TRBJ1-2; CDR3 DNA: TGCAGCGTGAGGACAAACCCCTATGGCTACACCTTC; CDR3 protein: CSVRTNPYGYTF
CDR3 length: 14; V gene: TRBV11-3; D gene: NA; clone size: NA; J gene: TRBJ2-7; CDR3 DNA: TGTGCCAGCAGCCCGATGACGGGTACCTACGAGCAGTACTTC; CDR3 protein: CASSPMTGTYEQYF
CDR3 length: 14; V gene: TRBV2; D gene: TRBD2; clone size: NA; J gene: TRBJ2-2; CDR3 DNA: TGTGCCAGCCGGACTAGCGGGAGGGCCGGGGAGCTGTTTTTT; CDR3 protein: CASRTSGRAGELFF
CDR3 length: 13; V gene: TRBV6-5; D gene: NA; clone size: few; J gene: TRBJ1-5; CDR3 DNA: TGTGCCAGCATGGCTACTACCGGGCAGCCCCAGCATTTT; CDR3 protein: CASMATTGQPQHF
CDR3 length: 15; V gene: TRBV19; D gene: NA; clone size: NA; J gene: TRBJ2-3; CDR3 DNA: TGTGCCAGTAGTATGTTCCAGGGCACGGTGGATACGCAGTATTTT; CDR3 protein: CASSMFQGTVDTQYF
CDR3 length: 15; V gene: TRBV5-4; D gene: TRBD1; clone size: NA; J gene: TRBJ2-7; CDR3 DNA: TGTGCCAGCAGGGACAGGACCGTGGATTCCTACGAGCAGTACTTC; CDR3 protein: CASRDRTVDSYEQYF
CDR3 length: 15; V gene: TRBV15; D gene: TRBD2; clone size: NA; J gene: TRBJ2-3; CDR3 DNA: TGTGCCACCAGCAGAGGACTAGCGGGCACAGATACGCAGTATTTT; CDR3 protein: CATSRGLAGTDTQYF
CDR3 length: 15; V gene: TRBV6-5; D gene: NA; clone size: NA; J gene: TRBJ2-1; CDR3 DNA: TGTGCCAGCAGGATCACAGTGTCCTCCTACAATGAGCAGTTCTTC; CDR3 protein: CASRITVSSYNEQFF
CDR3 length: 15; V gene: TRBV10-2; D gene: TRBD2; clone size: once; J gene: TRBJ2-7; CDR3 DNA: TGCGCCAGCAGCGCTACTAGCGGGCGAACCTACGAGCAGTACTTC; CDR3 protein: CASSATSGRTYEQYF
CDR3 length: 17; V gene: TRBV9; D gene: TRBD2; clone size: NA; J gene: TRBJ2-2; CDR3 DNA: TGTGCCAGCAGCCACCCGACTAGCGGGACAGGAGCCGGGGAGCTGTTTTTT; CDR3 protein: CASSHPTSGTGAGELFF
CDR3 length: 13; V gene: TRBV5-1; D gene: NA; clone size: NA; J gene: TRBJ2-2; CDR3 DNA: TGCGCCAGCAGGAAGAGTTACCCCGGGGAGCTGTTTTTT; CDR3 protein: CASRKSYPGELFF
CDR3 length: 15; V gene: TRBV5-4; D gene: TRBD2; clone size: NA; J gene: TRBJ2-7; CDR3 DNA: TGTGCCAGCAGCTTGGGACCTAGCGGTAGAGGCGAGCAGTACTTC; CDR3 protein: CASSLGPSGRGEQYF
CDR3 length: 14; V gene: TRBV10-3; D gene: TRBD1; clone size: NA; J gene: TRBJ2-5; CDR3 DNA: TGTGCCATCAAAACGACAGGGCAGGGGGAGACCCAGTACTTC; CDR3 protein: CAIKTTGQGETQYF
CDR3 length: 14; V gene: TRBV7-9; D gene: NA; clone size: NA; J gene: TRBJ2-1; CDR3 DNA: TGTGCCAGCAGATTAGGGGGGGTCTACAATGAGCAGTTCTTC; CDR3 protein: CASRLGGVYNEQFF
CDR3 length: 14; V gene: TRBV18; D gene: NA; clone size: few; J gene: TRBJ1-5; CDR3 DNA: TGTGCCAGCTCAAACGGACGGGACAATCAGCCCCAGCATTTT; CDR3 protein: CASSNGRDNQPQHF
CDR3 length: 14; V gene: TRBV29-1; D gene: NA; clone size: NA; J gene: TRBJ2-5; CDR3 DNA: TGCAGCGTGGCGACAGGAGCCATCAAAGAGACCCAGTACTTC; CDR3 protein: CSVATGAIKETQYF
CDR3 length: 14; V gene: TRBV19; D gene: NA; clone size: NA; J gene: TRBJ1-5; CDR3 DNA: TGTGCCAGTAGTATAACACAGGGTGATCAGCCCCAGCATTTT; CDR3 protein: CASSITQGDQPQHF
CDR3 length: 14; V gene: TRBV27; D gene: TRBD2; clone size: once; J gene: TRBJ2-3; CDR3 DNA: TGTGCCAGCCACGGCGGGAGGTTCCCAGATACGCAGTATTTT; CDR3 protein: CASHGGRFPDTQYF
CDR3 length: 13; V gene: TRBV30; D gene: TRBD1; clone size: NA; J gene: TRBJ2-7; CDR3 DNA: TGTGCCTGGATGGGGGACAGGGCCTACGAGCAGTACTTC; CDR3 protein: CAWMGDRAYEQYF
CDR3 length: 13; V gene: TRBV19; D gene: TRBD2; clone size: NA; J gene: TRBJ2-1; CDR3 DNA: TGTGCCAGCGGACTAGCGCCTTACAATGAGCAGTTCTTC; CDR3 protein: CASGLAPYNEQFF
CDR3 length: 14; V gene: TRBV2; D gene: TRBD1; clone size: NA; J gene: TRBJ1-3; CDR3 DNA: TGTGCCAGCAGTTACAGGGGTATGCTCGACACCATATATTTT; CDR3 protein: CASSYRGMLDTIYF
CDR3 length: 16; V gene: TRBV5-1; D gene: TRBD1; clone size: NA; J gene: TRBJ1-2; CDR3 DNA: TGCGCCAGCAGCTTGCGTGAGGCAGGGGGTAACTATGGCTACACCTTC; CDR3 protein: CASSLREAGGNYGYTF
CDR3 length: 16; V gene: TRBV13; D gene: TRBD1; clone size: NA; J gene: TRBJ1-6; CDR3 DNA: TGTGCCAGCAGCTGGACAGGCCGCTCCTATAATTCACCCCTCCACTTT; CDR3 protein: CASSWTGRSYNSPLHF
CDR3 length: 15; V gene: TRBV4-1; D gene: NA; clone size: NA; J gene: TRBJ2-5; CDR3 DNA: TGCGCCAGCAGTCGCGACAGGCTGTACCAAGAGACCCAGTACTTC; CDR3 protein: CASSRDRLYQETQYF
CDR3 length: 16; V gene: TRBV5-8; D gene: TRBD1; clone size: NA; J gene: TRBJ1-2; CDR3 DNA: TGTGCCAGCAGCAGTTCTGCCGGGACAGGGTGGTATGGCTACACCTTC; CDR3 protein: CASSSSAGTGWYGYTF
CDR3 length: 15; V gene: TRBV14; D gene: TRBD1; clone size: NA; J gene: TRBJ2-2; CDR3 DNA: TGTGCCAGCAGACGTGGACAGGGGGTTTCCGGGGAGCTGTTTTTT; CDR3 protein: CASRRGQGVSGELFF
CDR3 length: 16; V gene: TRBV3-1/TRBV3-2; D gene: TRBD2; clone size: NA; J gene: TRBJ2-3; CDR3 DNA: TGTGCCAGCAGCCAAGATGTACTAGCGGGAACCGATACGCAGTATTTT; CDR3 protein: CASSQDVLAGTDTQYF
CDR3 length: 14; V gene: TRBV19; D gene: TRBD1; clone size: NA; J gene: TRBJ1-4; CDR3 DNA: TGTGCCAGTATCCCGGGACAGGGAAACGAAAAACTGTTTTTT; CDR3 protein: CASIPGQGNEKLFF
CDR3 length: 15; V gene: TRBV19; D gene: TRBD1; clone size: NA; J gene: TRBJ1-2; CDR3 DNA: TGTGCCAGTAGGCCCGTACAGGGGGCAAGCTATGGCTACACCTTC; CDR3 protein: CASRPVQGASYGYTF
CDR3 length: 13; V gene: TRBV15; D gene: NA; clone size: many; J gene: TRBJ2-7; CDR3 DNA: TGTGCCACCAGCAGAGATCAGACCTACGAGCAGTACTTC; CDR3 protein: CATSRDQTYEQYF
CDR3 length: 12; V gene: TRBV11-2; D gene: NA; clone size: NA; J gene: TRBJ2-1; CDR3 DNA: TGTGCCAGCAGCTACCTTAGCAATGAGCAGTTCTTC; CDR3 protein: CASSYLSNEQFF
CDR3 length: 14; V gene: TRBV6-1; D gene: NA; clone size: NA; J gene: TRBJ1-2; CDR3 DNA: TGTGCCAGCAGTGAAGGGGAGATGGGAGTTGGCTACACCTTC; CDR3 protein: CASSEGEMGVGYTF
CDR3 length: 13; V gene: TRBV12-3/TRBV12-4; D gene: NA; clone size: once; J gene: TRBJ2-3; CDR3 DNA: TGTGCCAGCAGTTTCTCCCCCCCCGGGACGCAGTATTTT; CDR3 protein: CASSFSPPGTQYF
CDR3 length: 14; V gene: TRBV7-9; D gene: NA; clone size: NA; J gene: TRBJ1-5; CDR3 DNA: TGTGCCAGCAGCCTCCGGGACAACAATCAGCCCCAGCATTTT; CDR3 protein: CASSLRDNNQPQHF
CDR3 length: 18; V gene: TRBV4-1; D gene: NA; clone size: once; J gene: TRBJ1-2; CDR3 DNA: TGCGCCAGCAGCCAACCTAGAAAGCCAGGACAGCCGAACTATGGCTACACCTTC; CDR3 protein: CASSQPRKPGQPNYGYTF
CDR3 length: 15; V gene: TRBV7-7; D gene: NA; clone size: NA; J gene: TRBJ2-3; CDR3 DNA: TGTGCTAGCAGCCCCTTTATTGGGAGCGGAGATACGCAGTATTTT; CDR3 protein: CASSPFIGSGDTQYF
CDR3 length: 18; V gene: TRBV14; D gene: TRBD1; clone size: once; J gene: TRBJ1-4; CDR3 DNA: TGTGCCAGCAGCGCGACAGGGCCGGTAGACACCTCTGAAGAAAAACTGTTTTTT; CDR3 protein: CASSATGPVDTSEEKLFF
CDR3 length: 15; V gene: TRBV15; D gene: NA; clone size: NA; J gene: TRBJ2-1; CDR3 DNA: TGTGCCACCAGCAGAGCTATGCCTCGGGACAATGAGCAGTTCTTC; CDR3 protein: CATSRAMPRDNEQFF
CDR3 length: 14; V gene: TRBV29-1; D gene: TRBD1; clone size: NA; J gene: TRBJ1-5; CDR3 DNA: TGCAGCGCCATGGACAGGGGAAGCAATCAGCCCCAGCATTTT; CDR3 protein: CSAMDRGSNQPQHF
CDR3 length: 17; V gene: TRBV5-3; D gene: TRBD1; clone size: NA; J gene: TRBJ1-2; CDR3 DNA: TGTGCCAGAAGCTTTAGGGACAGGGGACAAACTAACTATGGCTACACCTTC; CDR3 protein: CARSFRDRGQTNYGYTF
CDR3 length: 17; V gene: TRBV11-3; D gene: NA; clone size: NA; J gene: TRBJ2-1; CDR3 DNA: TGTGCCAGCAGCTTAGATTCGGCGGAAGTAAGGGGGGGTGAGCAGTTCTTC; CDR3 protein: CASSLDSAEVRGGEQFF
CDR3 length: 17; V gene: TRBV7-2; D gene: TRBD1; clone size: NA; J gene: TRBJ1-4; CDR3 DNA: TGTGCCAGCAGCTTACGCGTACAGGGGGCGCTCGGTGAAAAACTGTTTTTT; CDR3 protein: CASSLRVQGALGEKLFF
CDR3 length: 15; V gene: TRBV5-1; D gene: TRBD1; clone size: NA; J gene: TRBJ2-1; CDR3 DNA: TGCGCCAGCAGCGACCCGGGACAGAACTACAATGAGCAGTTCTTC; CDR3 protein: CASSDPGQNYNEQFF